The rows below give T cell receptor beta chains drawn from one sample of a study of blood T cell repertoires in COVID-19. The method was immunoSEQ multiplex PCR; TCRdb's version includes in-frame clones alone and lacks a portion of them. The sample consists of under 95,000 clones, more than 85% of them appearing once. What was sequenced was peripheral blood. The receptor set was obtained from a man aged 40-50 years with acute or convalescent COVID-19. CDR3s include the opening cysteine and the closing phenylalanine or tryptophan. D genes are given only for firm matches. Size values are once, few and many counts, or a class for expanded clones, and some rows have none.

J,V,D,size,CDR3,DNA
TRBJ2-5,TRBV20-1,-,once,CSASGEETQYF,TGCAGTGCTTCTGGGGAGGAGACCCAGTACTTC
TRBJ2-5,TRBV5-6,-,-,CASSFQAQETQYF,TGTGCCAGCAGCTTCCAGGCTCAAGAGACCCAGTACTTC
TRBJ2-7,TRBV13,TRBD1,-,CASRGQGAYEQYF,TGTGCCAGCAGGGGACAGGGGGCTTACGAGCAGTACTTC
TRBJ2-2,TRBV5-1,-,-,CASSSLDRNTGELFF,TGCGCCAGCAGCTCCTTGGACAGGAACACCGGGGAGCTGTTTTTT
TRBJ2-7,TRBV23-1,-,-,CASSQSGLAISYEQYF,TGCGCCAGCAGTCAATCCGGGTTGGCCATTTCCTACGAGCAGTACTTC
TRBJ1-2,TRBV6-6,-,-,CASSFGTDYSNYGYTF,TGTGCCAGCAGTTTCGGGACGGACTATTCTAACTATGGCTACACCTTC
TRBJ2-7,TRBV27,TRBD1,-,CASRVDRGPYEQYF,TGTGCCAGCAGAGTGGACAGGGGGCCCTACGAGCAGTACTTC
TRBJ2-2,TRBV5-4,TRBD2,-,CASNSALAGSTGELFF,TGTGCCAGCAACTCCGCCCTAGCGGGAAGCACCGGGGAGCTGTTTTTT
TRBJ1-1,TRBV7-9,TRBD1,-,CASSLSPTGSEAFF,TGTGCCAGCAGCTTATCCCCGACAGGGAGTGAAGCTTTCTTT
TRBJ2-3,TRBV30,-,once,CAWMGGVTDTQYF,TGTGCCTGGATGGGGGGAGTGACAGATACGCAGTATTTT
TRBJ2-5,TRBV5-4,TRBD1,once,CASSFSGTEETQYF,TGTGCCAGCAGCTTCTCCGGGACAGAAGAGACCCAGTACTTC
TRBJ1-2,TRBV19,TRBD1,-,CASNAQGTHGYTF,TGTGCCAGTAACGCACAGGGGACCCATGGCTACACCTTC
TRBJ1-4,TRBV27,TRBD1,-,CASSRRSGTGVEKLFF,TGTGCCAGCAGTCGACGGTCGGGAACAGGGGTCGAAAAACTGTTTTTT
TRBJ2-2,TRBV6-2/TRBV6-3,-,-,CASSNRLGSTGELFF,TGTGCCAGCAGTAATAGGCTGGGGAGCACCGGGGAGCTGTTTTTT
TRBJ1-1,TRBV19,TRBD1,-,CASSARGLETEAFF,TGTGCCAGTAGTGCCAGGGGGCTCGAGACTGAAGCTTTCTTT
TRBJ2-5,TRBV12-5,TRBD1,-,CASGFGTAQETQYF,TGTGCTAGTGGTTTCGGGACAGCACAAGAGACCCAGTACTTC
TRBJ1-1,TRBV11-2,-,-,CASSLVPVTEAFF,TGTGCCAGCAGCTTAGTCCCCGTTACTGAAGCTTTCTTT
TRBJ2-1,TRBV10-1,TRBD1,-,CASSEGQGGPSSYNEQFF,TGCGCCAGCAGTGAGGGACAGGGGGGACCGAGCTCCTACAATGAGCAGTTCTTC
TRBJ1-4,TRBV5-6,-,-,CASSLAGLSEKLFF,TGTGCCAGCAGCTTGGCAGGGCTTAGCGAAAAACTGTTTTTT
TRBJ2-2,TRBV14,-,-,CASSHTSTGGSLTGELFF,TGTGCCAGCAGCCATACAAGCACCGGAGGGAGTTTAACCGGGGAGCTGTTTTTT
TRBJ2-5,TRBV7-8,TRBD1,-,CASSRGTGKLETQYF,TGTGCCAGCAGCCGAGGGACAGGGAAACTGGAGACCCAGTACTTC
TRBJ1-1,TRBV7-3,-,-,CASSEIGGWTEAFF,TGTGCCAGCAGCGAAATTGGGGGCTGGACTGAAGCTTTCTTT
TRBJ2-7,TRBV10-3,-,-,CAISDSGAYEQYF,TGTGCCATCAGTGACTCGGGGGCCTACGAGCAGTACTTC
TRBJ2-5,TRBV10-3,-,-,CAISRGGGTQETQYF,TGTGCCATCAGCCGAGGGGGGGGAACCCAAGAGACCCAGTACTTC
TRBJ1-2,TRBV30,-,-,CAWSVSQGYGYTF,TGTGCCTGGAGTGTAAGCCAGGGCTATGGCTACACCTTC
TRBJ1-4,TRBV2,-,-,CASSEDSSFEKLFF,TGTGCCAGCAGTGAAGATAGCAGTTTCGAAAAACTGTTTTTT
TRBJ1-1,TRBV28,-,-,CASGTQVLNTEAFF,TGTGCCAGCGGAACCCAGGTGCTGAACACTGAAGCTTTCTTT
TRBJ2-5,TRBV2,-,-,CASSAGPGVQETQYF,TGTGCCAGCAGTGCCGGGCCAGGGGTACAAGAGACCCAGTACTTC
TRBJ1-1,TRBV3-1/TRBV3-2,-,-,CASRLSEARTEAFF,TGTGCCAGCAGGCTTAGCGAGGCAAGAACTGAAGCTTTCTTT
TRBJ1-3,TRBV11-3,TRBD1,few,CASSRDRGDTIYF,TGTGCCAGCAGTCGGGACAGGGGAGACACCATATATTTT
TRBJ1-5,TRBV6-2/TRBV6-3,-,-,CASSLLGAFGSNQPQHF,TGTGCCAGCAGCCTCCTAGGGGCTTTCGGTAGCAATCAGCCCCAGCATTTT
TRBJ2-1,TRBV10-1,TRBD1,once,CASSERRTGTYNEQFF,TGCGCCAGCAGTGAGAGGAGGACAGGGACTTACAATGAGCAGTTCTTC
TRBJ2-7,TRBV6-5,TRBD1,-,CASSLWQGAYEQYF,TGTGCCAGCAGTCTTTGGCAGGGGGCCTACGAGCAGTACTTC
TRBJ1-3,TRBV6-1,-,once,CASSEAFGGVAGNTIYF,TGTGCCAGCAGTGAAGCGTTCGGCGGCGTAGCGGGAAACACCATATATTTT
TRBJ2-2,TRBV4-2,TRBD1,-,CASSQDRGQTNTGELFF,TGTGCCAGCAGCCAAGATCGGGGACAGACGAACACCGGGGAGCTGTTTTTT
TRBJ2-1,TRBV19,TRBD2,-,CASSQLAGDPNEQFF,TGTGCCAGTAGTCAGCTAGCGGGGGACCCCAATGAGCAGTTCTTC
TRBJ2-3,TRBV4-2,-,-,CASSPLGEDDTQYF,TGTGCCAGCAGCCCCTTAGGGGAGGACGATACGCAGTATTTT
TRBJ2-2,TRBV6-5,-,-,CASSGIYTGELFF,TGTGCCAGCAGCGGGATTTACACCGGGGAGCTGTTTTTT
TRBJ1-1,TRBV7-9,TRBD1,-,CASSRPGTVNTEAFF,TGTGCCAGCAGTCGCCCCGGGACAGTGAACACTGAAGCTTTCTTT
TRBJ1-5,TRBV6-5,-,-,CASVREEIGNQPQHF,TGTGCCAGCGTAAGAGAGGAAATTGGCAATCAGCCCCAGCATTTT
TRBJ2-4,TRBV10-1,TRBD2,-,CASSESASGRAWGKNIQYF,TGCGCCAGCAGTGAGTCGGCTAGCGGGAGGGCCTGGGGCAAAAACATTCAGTACTTC
TRBJ1-3,TRBV5-6,-,-,CASSLFGVSSGNTIYF,TGTGCCAGCAGCTTATTCGGGGTAAGCTCTGGAAACACCATATATTTT
TRBJ2-3,TRBV7-9,TRBD1,-,CASSFRQGATDTQYF,TGTGCCAGCAGCTTCCGGCAGGGGGCCACAGATACGCAGTATTTT
TRBJ2-3,TRBV11-3,-,once,CASSLRPGGTQYF,TGTGCCAGCAGCTTAAGACCCGGGGGTACGCAGTATTTT
TRBJ1-4,TRBV30,-,-,CAWSVPDPSREKLFF,TGTGCCTGGAGTGTACCCGATCCTAGCAGGGAAAAACTGTTTTTT
TRBJ1-3,TRBV7-3,TRBD1,-,CASSSDRGFGNTIYF,TGTGCCAGCAGCTCCGACAGGGGTTTCGGAAACACCATATATTTT
TRBJ1-3,TRBV9,-,-,CASSQGTISGNTIYF,TGTGCCAGCAGCCAGGGGACCATCTCTGGAAACACCATATATTTT
TRBJ1-3,TRBV5-6,-,-,CASSLPGSDSGNTIYF,TGTGCCAGCAGCCTGCCGGGATCAGACTCTGGAAACACCATATATTTT
TRBJ1-2,TRBV5-1,TRBD1,-,CASSPGQEGVYGYTF,TGCGCCAGCAGCCCAGGACAGGAGGGGGTCTATGGCTACACCTTC
TRBJ1-5,TRBV19,TRBD1,-,CASSPDRGVGRGNQPQHF,TGTGCCAGTAGTCCGGACAGGGGAGTTGGGCGCGGCAATCAGCCCCAGCATTTT
TRBJ2-2,TRBV27,-,-,CASRPDTTYPNTGELFF,TGTGCCAGCAGACCCGACACCACCTATCCGAACACCGGGGAGCTGTTTTTT
TRBJ2-2,TRBV7-3,TRBD2,-,CASSPLAGGPPGELFF,TGTGCCAGCAGCCCCTTAGCGGGGGGGCCCCCCGGGGAGCTGTTTTTT
TRBJ1-5,TRBV7-8,TRBD1,few,CASSRDRGRNQPQHF,TGTGCCAGCAGCCGCGACAGGGGACGGAACCAGCCCCAGCATTTT
TRBJ1-2,TRBV15,-,-,CATSREGGAQTIGYTF,TGTGCCACCAGCAGAGAAGGTGGGGCGCAAACAATTGGCTACACCTTC
TRBJ2-4,TRBV7-8,-,-,CASSLARGVSYIQYF,TGTGCCAGCAGCTTAGCTCGCGGGGTTTCGTACATTCAGTACTTC